Below are 9 T cell receptor beta chains sequenced from a single sample in a study of blood T cell repertoires in COVID-19. TCRdb's table, derived via immunoSEQ multiplex PCR, lists solely in-frame clones and lacks some. The table records just over 45,000 clones, over 80% of them present only once. The sequenced sample consisted of peripheral blood. The source is a human donor in a cohort sampled during active COVID-19.

The chain couples TRBV2 to TRBJ2-1; maybe TRBD1 (6 bases). CDR1 and CDR2 (germline): SNHLY, FYNNEI. The V gene lost 7 bases and the J gene lost 2 bases, with 15 bases spanning the gap. The CDR3 consists of 15 residues. The CDR3 DNA follows: TGTGCCAGCAAACAGACAGGTCGGGCCTACAATGAGCAGTTCTTC. Its protein product is CASKQTGRAYNEQFF.

The chain joins TRBV5-1 to TRBJ2-7; 8 bases are shared with TRBD1. Germline V lookup: CDR1 SGHRS, CDR2 YFSETQ. This CDR3 contains 14 residues. The V and J ends lost 1 base and 3 bases, in that order; junction bases with no gene match: 3. DNA of the CDR3: TGCGCCAGCAGCTTGCGCACAGGGGGCTACGAGCAGTACTTC. Amino acids: CASSLRTGGYEQYF.

This sequence joins TRBV4-1 and TRBJ2-5, with D unclear. This CDR3 has 13 residues. The V end was cut by 0 bases, the J end by 1 base, with 3 bases between. Germline CDR1 reads MGHRA; CDR2 reads YSYEKL. The CDR3 DNA reads TGCGCCAGCAGCCAAGATATCCAAGAGACCCAGTACTTC. This sequence encodes CASSQDIQETQYF.

The chain carries TRBV28 and TRBJ2-1, with 13 bases aligning to TRBD2. The CDR3 is 16 amino acids. Trimming removed 1 base from V and 6 bases from J; junction bases left unmatched: 3. Germline CDR1 reads MDHEN; CDR2 reads SYDVKM. As DNA, the CDR3 is TGTGCCAGCAGTTTATACGGACTAGCGGGAGTCAATGAGCAGTTCTTC. This sequence encodes CASSLYGLAGVNEQFF.

The chain combines TRBV27 with TRBJ2-7; D is ambiguous. Per germline, CDR1 MNHEY and CDR2 SMNVEV (reference sequence). The CDR3 runs to 13 residues. V lost 6 bases and J lost 0, with 9 bases in between. The CDR3 coding sequence is TGTGCCAGCAGATTTTCTAGCTCCTACGAGCAGTACTTC. This encodes CASRFSSSYEQYF.

The chain uses TRBV7-8 and TRBJ2-7; tentative D call: TRBD1 (5 bases). From germline, CDR1 is SGHVS and CDR2 FQNEAQ. The V end was cut by 2 bases, the J end by 0 bases, with 14 bases between. The CDR3 has 16 residues. CDR3 residues: CASSLWGREGSYEQYF. CDR3 nucleotides: TGTGCCAGCAGCTTATGGGGCAGGGAAGGCTCCTACGAGCAGTACTTC.

This chain connects TRBV30 to TRBJ1-6; 7 nucleotides match TRBD1. Losses at the gene ends were 0 bases for V and 10 bases for J; bases not matched to a gene: 9. The CDR3 has 15 amino acids. Germline V gene lookup returns CDR1 GTSNPN and CDR2 SVGIG (reference sequence). CDR3 in amino acids: CAWSVRGQVRSPLHF. As DNA, the CDR3 is TGTGCCTGGAGTGTAAGAGGACAGGTCCGGTCACCCCTCCACTTT. The complete variable domain, with remaining parts taken from reference TRBV30 and TRBJ1-6, reads SQTIHQWPATLVQPVGSPLSLECTVEGTSNPNLYWYRQAAGRGLQLLFYSVGIGQISSEVPQNLSASRPQDRQFILSSKKLLLSDSGFYLCAWSVRGQVRSPLHFGNGTRLTVT.

The CDR3 bases are TGTGCCAGCACCATACGATCTAGCGGGACCCAGTACTTC. Translation: CASTIRSSGTQYF. The chain uses TRBV28 and TRBJ2-5, with 7 bases lining up with TRBD2. The CDR3 sequence is 13 residues long. The trim removed 7 bases at V and 7 bases at J, leaving 9 bases unmatched. Germline V gene data show CDR1 as MDHEN and CDR2 as SYDVKM.

In nucleotides, the CDR3 is TGTGCCAGCAGCCCCCAGGCAGCCTCCTACGAGCAGTACTTC. Translated, it gives CASSPQAASYEQYF. V and J are TRBV9 and TRBJ2-7; D gene ambiguous. The CDR3 length is 14 residues. Germline lookup yields CDR1 SGDLS and CDR2 YYNGEE. V dropped 4 bases and J dropped 0 bases, with 11 bases sitting between them. Full variable domain (rest looked up from reference TRBV9 and TRBJ2-7): DSGVTQTPKHLITATGQRVTLRCSPRSGDLSVYWYQQSLDQGLQFLIQYYNGEERAKGNILERFSAQQFPDLHSELNLSSLELGDSALYFCASSPQAASYEQYFGPGTRLTVT.